Sequencing of this T cell receptor beta chain was carried out in a study of CD8 T cells in ankylosing spondylitis. This clonotype was counted a few times. Antigen specificity is unknown. Trimming took off 5 bases at V and 4 bases at J, with 12 bases between the two ends. This CDR3 is 12 amino acids long. CDR1 is SQVTM and CDR2 is ANQGSEA in the germline V gene. TCR beta libraries were made by quantitative 5'-RACE with molecular barcodes. TCRdb reanalysed the 5' RACE reads using MiXCR and keeps one entry per CDR3 protein. The sample lists some 270,000 distinct CDR3 sequences; 15% to 20% were seen once. Findings and limits, study-wide: As reported, disease-linked clones showed significant enrichment in matched ankylosing spondylitis synovial fluid. Disease-linked clones were CD8+ and relatively rare in peripheral blood.

This chain joins TRBV29-1 and TRBJ2-7; D perhaps matches TRBD2 (5 bases). Sequences were obtained from blood, either unsorted or a sorted T cell fraction (not recorded which). This TCR was sampled from a male donor with ankylosing spondylitis or in good health (not recorded which). This chain's CDR3 is CSVISDPYEQYF. The CDR3 DNA reads TGCAGCGTTATTAGCGATCCGTACGAGCAGTACTTC.